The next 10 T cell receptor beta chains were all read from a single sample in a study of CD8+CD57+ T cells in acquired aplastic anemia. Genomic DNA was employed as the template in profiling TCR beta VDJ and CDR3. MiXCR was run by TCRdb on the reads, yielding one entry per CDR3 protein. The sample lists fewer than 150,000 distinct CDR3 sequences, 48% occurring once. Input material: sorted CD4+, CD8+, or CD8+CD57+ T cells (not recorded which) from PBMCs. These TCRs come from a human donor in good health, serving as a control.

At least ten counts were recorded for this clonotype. The CDR3 spells CASSIESSGYGGQPQHF. The DNA of the CDR3 is TGTGCCAGTAGTATAGAAAGCTCGGGGTATGGGGGTCAGCCCCAGCATTTT. The chain has TRBV19 and TRBJ1-5; D may be TRBD1 (5 bases). V was shortened by 0 bases and J by 6 bases, with 18 bases between the two germline ends. This CDR3 region has 17 residues. Germline V CDR1 and CDR2: LNHDA, SQIVND (reference sequence). Full variable domain (rest looked up from reference TRBV19 and TRBJ1-5): DGGITQSPKYLFRKEGQNVTLSCEQNLNHDAMYWYRQDPGQGLRLIYYSQIVNDFQKGDIAEGYSVSREKKESFPLTVTSAQKNPTAFYLCASSIESSGYGGQPQHFGDGTRLSIL.

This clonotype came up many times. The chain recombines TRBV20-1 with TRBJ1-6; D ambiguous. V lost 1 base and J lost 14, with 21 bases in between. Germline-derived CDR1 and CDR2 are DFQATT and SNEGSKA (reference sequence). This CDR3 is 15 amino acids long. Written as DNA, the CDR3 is TGCAGTGCTAGAGTTGTCGCAGGCGGCGGTGGGGCCCTCCACTTT. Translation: CSARVVAGGGGALHF.

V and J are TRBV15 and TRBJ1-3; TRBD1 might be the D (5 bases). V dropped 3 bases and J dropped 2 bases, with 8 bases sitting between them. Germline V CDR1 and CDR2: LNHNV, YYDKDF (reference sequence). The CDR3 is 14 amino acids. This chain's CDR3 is CATSSGGAGNTIYF. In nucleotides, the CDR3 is TGTGCCACCAGCAGTGGGGGGGCTGGAAACACCATATATTTT.

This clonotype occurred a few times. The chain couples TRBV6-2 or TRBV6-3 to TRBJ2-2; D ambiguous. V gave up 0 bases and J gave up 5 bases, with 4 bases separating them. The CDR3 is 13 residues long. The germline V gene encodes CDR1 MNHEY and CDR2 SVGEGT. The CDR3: CASSYSGTGELFF. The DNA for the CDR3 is TGTGCCAGCAGTTACTCCGGTACCGGGGAGCTGTTTTTT.

This CDR3 is CASSIEAGYYNEQFF. For the CDR3, the DNA is TGTGCCAGTAGTATCGAGGCAGGATACTACAATGAGCAGTTCTTC. The chain links TRBV19 to TRBJ2-1; D is uncertain. The V end lost 3 bases, the J end lost 3 bases, and 12 bases lay between the germline ends. The germline V gene encodes CDR1 LNHDA and CDR2 SQIVND (reference sequence). CDR3 length equals 15 residues.

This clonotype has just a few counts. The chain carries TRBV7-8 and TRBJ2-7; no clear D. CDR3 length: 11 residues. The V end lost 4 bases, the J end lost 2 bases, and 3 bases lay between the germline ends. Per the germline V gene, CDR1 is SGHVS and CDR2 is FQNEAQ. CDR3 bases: TGTGCCAGCAGCTGGACCTACGAGCAGTACTTC. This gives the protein CASSWTYEQYF.

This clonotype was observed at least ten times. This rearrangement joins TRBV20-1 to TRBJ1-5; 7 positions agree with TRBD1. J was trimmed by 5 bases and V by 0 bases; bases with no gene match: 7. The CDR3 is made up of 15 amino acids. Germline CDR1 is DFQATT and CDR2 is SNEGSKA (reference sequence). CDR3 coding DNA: TGCAGTGCTAGAGATTCCCGACAGGGCGATCAGCCCCAGCATTTT. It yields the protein CSARDSRQGDQPQHF.

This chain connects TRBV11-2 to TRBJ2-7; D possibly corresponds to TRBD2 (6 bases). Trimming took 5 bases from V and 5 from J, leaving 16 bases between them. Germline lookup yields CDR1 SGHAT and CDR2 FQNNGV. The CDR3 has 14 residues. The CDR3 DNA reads TGTGCCAGCAGCCAAGATCCGGGAGTCCACGAGCAGTACTTC. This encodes CASSQDPGVHEQYF.

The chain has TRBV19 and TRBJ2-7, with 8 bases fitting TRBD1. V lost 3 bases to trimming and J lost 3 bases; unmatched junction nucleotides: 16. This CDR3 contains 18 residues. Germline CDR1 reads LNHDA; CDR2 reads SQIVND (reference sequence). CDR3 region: CASSIGRQGPSGVYEQYF. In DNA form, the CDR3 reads TGTGCCAGTAGTATCGGAAGACAGGGGCCCTCCGGGGTCTACGAGCAGTACTTC.

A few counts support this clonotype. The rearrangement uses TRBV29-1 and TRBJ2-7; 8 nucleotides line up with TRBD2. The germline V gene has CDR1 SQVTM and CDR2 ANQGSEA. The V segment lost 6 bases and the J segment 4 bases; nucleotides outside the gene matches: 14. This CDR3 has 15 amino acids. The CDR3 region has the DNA TGCAGCGTCAGACCTAAACTAGCGGAAGAATACGAGCAGTACTTC. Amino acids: CSVRPKLAEEYEQYF.